A selection of T cell receptor beta chains follows, all from one sample in a study of OX40 agonist ivuxolimab in advanced cancers. Sequencing was performed with immunoSEQ multiplex PCR; in TCRdb, only in-frame clones are kept and a portion is missing. This sample has approximately 76,000 clones; roughly 88% occur once, and the top ten carry approximately 0.92%. The specimen was CD4+ or CD8+ T cells sorted from blood, collected in a trial of the OX40 agonist ivuxolimab. Receptors were obtained from an adult with an advanced solid tumor such as melanoma, head and neck, liver or kidney cancer. Each CDR3 is given with its conserved first and last residue. The order of the fields is J gene, V gene, CDR3 length, clone size, D gene, CDR3 DNA, CDR3 protein. D genes are given only for firm matches. Size is omitted from some rows. Given values are once, few, many or a class for expanded clones.

j_call: TRBJ2-1
v_call: TRBV2
cdr3_length: 15
clone_size: -
d_call: -
cdr3_nt: TGTGCCAGCAAGGCTTCTGAAGGGTTTTACAATGAGCAGTTCTTC
cdr3_aa: CASKASEGFYNEQFF

j_call: TRBJ2-2
v_call: TRBV4-3
cdr3_length: 14
clone_size: -
d_call: -
cdr3_nt: TGCGCCAGCAGAAAGCAGCGGAACACCGGGGAGCTGTTTTTT
cdr3_aa: CASRKQRNTGELFF

j_call: TRBJ1-1
v_call: TRBV5-4
cdr3_length: 13
clone_size: -
d_call: -
cdr3_nt: TGTGCCAGCAGCCCTCTTGGAGGCACTGAAGCTTTCTTT
cdr3_aa: CASSPLGGTEAFF

j_call: TRBJ1-2
v_call: TRBV2
cdr3_length: 13
clone_size: -
d_call: TRBD1
cdr3_nt: TGTGCCAGCAAGGAGGGGGCGGGCTATGGCTACACCTTC
cdr3_aa: CASKEGAGYGYTF

j_call: TRBJ1-5
v_call: TRBV28
cdr3_length: 17
clone_size: few
d_call: -
cdr3_nt: TGTGCCAGCAGAACCGACAGGAGCCCTAAAGGGAATCAGCCCCAGCATTTT
cdr3_aa: CASRTDRSPKGNQPQHF

j_call: TRBJ2-3
v_call: TRBV6-5
cdr3_length: 14
clone_size: -
d_call: -
cdr3_nt: TGTGCCAGCACCGAGACAGGTTACGCAGATACGCAGTATTTT
cdr3_aa: CASTETGYADTQYF

j_call: TRBJ1-2
v_call: TRBV5-4
cdr3_length: 15
clone_size: -
d_call: TRBD1
cdr3_nt: TGTGCCAGCAGCTCTTCAGACAGGGGGCGTTATGGCTACACCTTC
cdr3_aa: CASSSSDRGRYGYTF

j_call: TRBJ2-2
v_call: TRBV5-4
cdr3_length: 17
clone_size: -
d_call: TRBD2
cdr3_nt: TGTGCCAGCAGCTTGGGAGGGAGGGCCAGGGTCGCCGGGGAGCTGTTTTTT
cdr3_aa: CASSLGGRARVAGELFF

j_call: TRBJ2-7
v_call: TRBV5-4
cdr3_length: 17
clone_size: -
d_call: TRBD2
cdr3_nt: TGTGCCAGCAGCCTGGCAGCGGGGGTCACAGTATCCTACGAGCAGTACTTC
cdr3_aa: CASSLAAGVTVSYEQYF

j_call: TRBJ1-1
v_call: TRBV2
cdr3_length: 14
clone_size: -
d_call: -
cdr3_nt: TGTGCCAGCATGAGGGGCCGACCGGGGACTGAAGCTTTCTTT
cdr3_aa: CASMRGRPGTEAFF

j_call: TRBJ2-1
v_call: TRBV29-1
cdr3_length: 16
clone_size: -
d_call: TRBD2
cdr3_nt: TGCAGCGTTGGGAAAGGACTAGCGGGAGCATACAATGAGCAGTTCTTC
cdr3_aa: CSVGKGLAGAYNEQFF

j_call: TRBJ2-7
v_call: TRBV19
cdr3_length: 16
clone_size: -
d_call: -
cdr3_nt: TGTGCCAGTAGTCCACAGGGGGGGGCCGATGTGTACGAGCAGTACTTC
cdr3_aa: CASSPQGGADVYEQYF

j_call: TRBJ2-3
v_call: TRBV28
cdr3_length: 16
clone_size: -
d_call: TRBD1
cdr3_nt: TGTGCCAGCAGTCCCACCGGGACAGGATACACAGATACGCAGTATTTT
cdr3_aa: CASSPTGTGYTDTQYF

j_call: TRBJ2-1
v_call: TRBV5-4
cdr3_length: 16
clone_size: -
d_call: -
cdr3_nt: TGTGCCAGCAGCTTGGGTAGCGGCCCGTCTTACAATGAGCAGTTCTTC
cdr3_aa: CASSLGSGPSYNEQFF

j_call: TRBJ1-1
v_call: TRBV2
cdr3_length: 16
clone_size: once
d_call: TRBD1
cdr3_nt: TGTGCCAGCAGCTTCGAACGGACAGGTTATGGTGCTGAAGCTTTCTTT
cdr3_aa: CASSFERTGYGAEAFF

j_call: TRBJ2-1
v_call: TRBV6-5
cdr3_length: 14
clone_size: -
d_call: -
cdr3_nt: TGTGCCAGCAGTTATGGCTACTCCTACAATGAGCAGTTCTTC
cdr3_aa: CASSYGYSYNEQFF

j_call: TRBJ1-5
v_call: TRBV6-1
cdr3_length: 16
clone_size: -
d_call: TRBD1
cdr3_nt: TGTGCCAGCAGTGAGACAGGGGGCTGGCGCAATCAGCCCCAGCATTTT
cdr3_aa: CASSETGGWRNQPQHF

j_call: TRBJ1-2
v_call: TRBV5-1
cdr3_length: 16
clone_size: -
d_call: TRBD1
cdr3_nt: TGCGCCAGCAGCCCGGGACAGGGGATACCGAACTATGGCTACACCTTC
cdr3_aa: CASSPGQGIPNYGYTF

j_call: TRBJ2-7
v_call: TRBV5-1
cdr3_length: 15
clone_size: -
d_call: -
cdr3_nt: TGCGCCAGCAGCTCGCACGGGGCGTCGGCTTACGAGCAGTACTTC
cdr3_aa: CASSSHGASAYEQYF

j_call: TRBJ1-6
v_call: TRBV11-2
cdr3_length: 14
clone_size: many
d_call: TRBD1
cdr3_nt: TGTGCCAGCAGCTTAGCAGGGGGCAATTCACCCCTCCACTTT
cdr3_aa: CASSLAGGNSPLHF